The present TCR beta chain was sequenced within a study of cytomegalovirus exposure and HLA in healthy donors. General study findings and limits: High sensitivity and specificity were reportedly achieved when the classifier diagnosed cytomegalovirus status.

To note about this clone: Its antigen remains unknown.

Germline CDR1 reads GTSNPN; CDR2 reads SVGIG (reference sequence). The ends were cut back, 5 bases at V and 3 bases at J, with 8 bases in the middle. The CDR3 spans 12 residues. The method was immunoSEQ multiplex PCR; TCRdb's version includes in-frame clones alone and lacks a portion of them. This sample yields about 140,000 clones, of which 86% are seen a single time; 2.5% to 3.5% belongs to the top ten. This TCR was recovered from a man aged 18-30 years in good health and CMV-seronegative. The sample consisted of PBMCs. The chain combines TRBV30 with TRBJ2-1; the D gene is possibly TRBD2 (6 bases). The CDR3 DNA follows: TGTGCCTGGTGGCGGGACTACAATGAGCAGTTCTTC. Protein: CAWWRDYNEQFF.